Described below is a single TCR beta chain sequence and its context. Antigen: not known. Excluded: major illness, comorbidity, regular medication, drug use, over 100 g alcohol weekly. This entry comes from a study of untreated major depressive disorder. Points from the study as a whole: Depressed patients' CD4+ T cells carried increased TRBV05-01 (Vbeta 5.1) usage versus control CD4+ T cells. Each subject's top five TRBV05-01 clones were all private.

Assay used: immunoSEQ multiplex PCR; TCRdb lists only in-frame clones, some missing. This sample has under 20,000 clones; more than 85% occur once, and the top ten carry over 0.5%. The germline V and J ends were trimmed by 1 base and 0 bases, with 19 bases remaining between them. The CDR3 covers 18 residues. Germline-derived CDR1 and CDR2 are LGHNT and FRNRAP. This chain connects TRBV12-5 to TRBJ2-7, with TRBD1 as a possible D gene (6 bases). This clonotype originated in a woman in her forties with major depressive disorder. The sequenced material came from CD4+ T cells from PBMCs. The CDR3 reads CASGLAPPDSLSSYEQYF. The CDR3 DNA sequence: TGTGCTAGTGGTTTGGCCCCCCCGGACAGCCTCAGCTCCTACGAGCAGTACTTC.